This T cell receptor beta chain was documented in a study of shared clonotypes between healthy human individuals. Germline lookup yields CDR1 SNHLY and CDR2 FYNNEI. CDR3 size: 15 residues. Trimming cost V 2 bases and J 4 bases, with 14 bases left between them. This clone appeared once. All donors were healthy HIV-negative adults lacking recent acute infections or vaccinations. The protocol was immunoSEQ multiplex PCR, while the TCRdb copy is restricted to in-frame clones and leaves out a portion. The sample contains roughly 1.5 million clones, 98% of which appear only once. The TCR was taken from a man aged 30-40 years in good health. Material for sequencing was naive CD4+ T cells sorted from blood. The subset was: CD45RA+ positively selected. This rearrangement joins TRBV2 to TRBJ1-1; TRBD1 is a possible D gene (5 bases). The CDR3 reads CASSESQGYFTEAFF. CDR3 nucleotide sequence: TGTGCCAGCAGTGAATCGCAGGGATACTTCACTGAAGCTTTCTTT. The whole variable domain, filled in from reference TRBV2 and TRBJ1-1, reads EPEVTQTPSHQVTQMGQEVILRCVPISNHLYFYWYRQILGQKVEFLVSFYNNEISEKSEIFDDQFSVERPDGSNFTLKIRSTKLEDSAMYFCASSESQGYFTEAFFGQGTRLTVV.